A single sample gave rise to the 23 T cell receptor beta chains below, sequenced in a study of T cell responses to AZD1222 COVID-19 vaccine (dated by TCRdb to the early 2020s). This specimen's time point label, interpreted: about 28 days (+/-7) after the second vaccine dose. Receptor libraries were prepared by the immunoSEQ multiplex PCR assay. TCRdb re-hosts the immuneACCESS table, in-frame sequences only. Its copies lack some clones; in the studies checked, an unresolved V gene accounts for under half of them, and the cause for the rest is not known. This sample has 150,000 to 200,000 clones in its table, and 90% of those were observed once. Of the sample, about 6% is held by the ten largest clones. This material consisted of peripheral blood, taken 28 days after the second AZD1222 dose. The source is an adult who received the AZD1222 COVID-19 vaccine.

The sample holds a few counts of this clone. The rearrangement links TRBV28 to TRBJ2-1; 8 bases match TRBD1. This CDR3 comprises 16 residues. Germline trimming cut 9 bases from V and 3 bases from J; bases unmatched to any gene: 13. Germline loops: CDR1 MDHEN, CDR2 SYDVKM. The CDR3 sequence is CASGLPDRASYNEQFF. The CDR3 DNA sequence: TGTGCCAGTGGACTCCCGGACAGGGCTAGCTACAATGAGCAGTTCTTC. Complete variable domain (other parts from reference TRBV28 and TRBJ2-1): DVKVTQSSRYLVKRTGEKVFLECVQDMDHENMFWYRQDPGLGLRLIYFSYDVKMKEKGDIPEGYSVSREKKERFSLILESASTNQTSMYLCASGLPDRASYNEQFFGPGTRLTVL.

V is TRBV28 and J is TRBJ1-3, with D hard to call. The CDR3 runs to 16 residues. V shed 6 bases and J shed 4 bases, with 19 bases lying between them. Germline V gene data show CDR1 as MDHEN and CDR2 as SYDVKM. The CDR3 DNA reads TGTGCCAGCAGCCAGGCTCTACTTCGGGGAGGAAACACCATATATTTT. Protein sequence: CASSQALLRGGNTIYF.

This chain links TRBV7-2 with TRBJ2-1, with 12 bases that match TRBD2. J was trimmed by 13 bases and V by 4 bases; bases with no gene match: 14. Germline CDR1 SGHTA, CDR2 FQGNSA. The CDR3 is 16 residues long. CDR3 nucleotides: TGTGCCAGCAGCTCCTCGGGGCTAGCGGGGGGGACCCCCCAGTTCTTC. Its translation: CASSSSGLAGGTPQFF.

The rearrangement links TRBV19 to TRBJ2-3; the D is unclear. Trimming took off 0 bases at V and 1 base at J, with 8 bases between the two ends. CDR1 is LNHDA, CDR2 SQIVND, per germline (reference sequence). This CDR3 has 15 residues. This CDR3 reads CASSIEGFGTDTQYF. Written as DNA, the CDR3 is TGTGCCAGTAGTATAGAGGGATTTGGCACAGATACGCAGTATTTT.

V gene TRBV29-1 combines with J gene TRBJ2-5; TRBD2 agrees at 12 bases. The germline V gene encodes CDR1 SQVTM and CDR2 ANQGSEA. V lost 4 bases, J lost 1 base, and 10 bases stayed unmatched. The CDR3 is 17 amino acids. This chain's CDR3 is CSVVGTTSGGFQETQYF. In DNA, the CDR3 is TGCAGCGTTGTTGGGACTACTAGCGGGGGGTTCCAAGAGACCCAGTACTTC.

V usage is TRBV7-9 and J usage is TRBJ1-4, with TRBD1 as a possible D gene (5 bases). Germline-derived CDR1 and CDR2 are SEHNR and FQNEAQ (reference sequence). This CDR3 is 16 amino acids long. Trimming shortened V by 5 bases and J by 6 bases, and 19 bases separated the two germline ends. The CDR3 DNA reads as TGTGCCAGCAGCCGCGATATTGGGGGGTTGGATGAAAAACTGTTTTTT. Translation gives CASSRDIGGLDEKLFF.

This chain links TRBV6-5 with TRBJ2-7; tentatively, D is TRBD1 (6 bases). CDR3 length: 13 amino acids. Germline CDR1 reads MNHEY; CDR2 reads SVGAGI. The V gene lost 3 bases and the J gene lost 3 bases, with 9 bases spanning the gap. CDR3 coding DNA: TGTGCCAGCAGTTATGACAGGAGCTACGAGCAGTACTTC. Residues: CASSYDRSYEQYF.

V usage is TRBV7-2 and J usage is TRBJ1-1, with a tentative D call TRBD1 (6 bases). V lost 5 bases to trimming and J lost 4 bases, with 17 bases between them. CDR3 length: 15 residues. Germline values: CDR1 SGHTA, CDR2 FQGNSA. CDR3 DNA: TGTGCCAGCAGCACAGAAGGGGGAGGGACCACTGAAGCTTTCTTT. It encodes CASSTEGGGTTEAFF.

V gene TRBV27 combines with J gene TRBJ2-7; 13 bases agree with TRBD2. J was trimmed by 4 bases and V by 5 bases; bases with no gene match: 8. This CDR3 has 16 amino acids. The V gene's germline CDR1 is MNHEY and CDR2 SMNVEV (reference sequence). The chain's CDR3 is CASSRDGLAGAYEQYF. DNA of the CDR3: TGTGCCAGCAGTCGCGACGGACTAGCGGGAGCGTACGAGCAGTACTTC.

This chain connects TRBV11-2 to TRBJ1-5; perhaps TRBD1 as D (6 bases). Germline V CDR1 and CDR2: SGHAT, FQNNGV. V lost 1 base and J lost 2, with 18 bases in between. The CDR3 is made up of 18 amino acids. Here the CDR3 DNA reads TGTGCCAGCAGCTTAGGGGGGCCTTCCGAGAGGGGCAATCAGCCCCAGCATTTT. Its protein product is CASSLGGPSERGNQPQHF. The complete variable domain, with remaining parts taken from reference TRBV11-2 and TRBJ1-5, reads EAGVAQSPRYKIIEKRQSVAFWCNPISGHATLYWYQQILGQGPKLLIQFQNNGVVDDSQLPKDRFSAERLKGVDSTLKIQPAKLEDSAVYLCASSLGGPSERGNQPQHFGDGTRLSIL.

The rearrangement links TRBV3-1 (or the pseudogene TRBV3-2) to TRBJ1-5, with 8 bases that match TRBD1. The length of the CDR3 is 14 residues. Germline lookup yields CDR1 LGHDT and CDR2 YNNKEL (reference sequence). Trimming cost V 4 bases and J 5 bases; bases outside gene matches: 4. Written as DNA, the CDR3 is TGTGCCAGCAGCCTCGGACAGGGAGATCAGCCCCAGCATTTT. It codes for CASSLGQGDQPQHF.

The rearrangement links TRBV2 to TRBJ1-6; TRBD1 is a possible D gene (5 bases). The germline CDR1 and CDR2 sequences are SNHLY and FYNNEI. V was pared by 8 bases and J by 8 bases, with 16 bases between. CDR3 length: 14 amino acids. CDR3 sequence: CASAPELGDSPLHF. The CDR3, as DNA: TGTGCCAGCGCCCCAGAGCTGGGGGATTCACCCCTCCACTTT.

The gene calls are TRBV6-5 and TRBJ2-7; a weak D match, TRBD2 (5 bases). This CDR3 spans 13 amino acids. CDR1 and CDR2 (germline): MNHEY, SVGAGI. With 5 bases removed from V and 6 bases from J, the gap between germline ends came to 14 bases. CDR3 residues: CASSNRVGSEQYF. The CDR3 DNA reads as TGTGCCAGCAGTAATCGTGTGGGGAGCGAGCAGTACTTC.

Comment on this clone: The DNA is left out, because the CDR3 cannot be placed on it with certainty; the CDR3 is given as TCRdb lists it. CDR3 residues: CASTSDSMNTEAFF. The chain is built from TRBV19 and TRBJ1-1; TRBD1, the table's D call, was not compared with the DNA. In germline, CDR1 is LNHDA, CDR2 SQIVND (reference sequence). The CDR3 region is 14 residues in length, termini included.

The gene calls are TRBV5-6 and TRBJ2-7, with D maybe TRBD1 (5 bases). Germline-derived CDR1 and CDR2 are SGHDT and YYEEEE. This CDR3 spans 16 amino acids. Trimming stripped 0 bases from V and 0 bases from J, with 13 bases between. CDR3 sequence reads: CASSLEGSKVSYEQYF. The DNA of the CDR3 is TGTGCCAGCAGCTTGGAGGGGTCGAAAGTCTCCTACGAGCAGTACTTC.

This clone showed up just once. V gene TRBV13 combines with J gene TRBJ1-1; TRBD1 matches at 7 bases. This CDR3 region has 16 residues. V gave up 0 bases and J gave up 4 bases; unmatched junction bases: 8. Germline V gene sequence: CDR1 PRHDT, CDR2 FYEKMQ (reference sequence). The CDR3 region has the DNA TGTGCCAGCAGCTTAGGAAAGGGACAGTACGGCACTGAAGCTTTCTTT. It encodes CASSLGKGQYGTEAFF.

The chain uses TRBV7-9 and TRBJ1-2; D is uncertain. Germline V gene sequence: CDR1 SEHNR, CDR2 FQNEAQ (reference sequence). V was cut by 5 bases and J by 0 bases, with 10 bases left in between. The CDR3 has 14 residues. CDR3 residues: CASSQDASNYGYTF. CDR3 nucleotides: TGTGCCAGCAGCCAGGACGCTTCTAACTATGGCTACACCTTC.

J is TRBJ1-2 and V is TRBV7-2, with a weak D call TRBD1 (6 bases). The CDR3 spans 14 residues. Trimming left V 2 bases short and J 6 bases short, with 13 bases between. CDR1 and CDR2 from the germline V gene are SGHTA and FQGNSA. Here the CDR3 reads CASSLISQGHGYTF. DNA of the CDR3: TGTGCCAGCAGCTTAATAAGTCAGGGGCATGGCTACACCTTC.

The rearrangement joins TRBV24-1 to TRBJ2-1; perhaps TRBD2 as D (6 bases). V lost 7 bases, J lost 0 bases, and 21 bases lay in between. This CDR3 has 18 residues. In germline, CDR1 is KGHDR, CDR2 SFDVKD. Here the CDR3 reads CATRTGDSTLSSYNEQFF. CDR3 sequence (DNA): TGTGCCACCAGAACCGGGGACTCTACTCTGAGCTCCTACAATGAGCAGTTCTTC.

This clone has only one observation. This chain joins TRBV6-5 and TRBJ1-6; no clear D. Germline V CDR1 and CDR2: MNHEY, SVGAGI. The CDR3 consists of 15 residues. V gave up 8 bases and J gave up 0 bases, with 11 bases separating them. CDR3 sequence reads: CASSHRSSYNSPLHF. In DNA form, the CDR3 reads TGTGCCAGCTCTCACCGGAGCTCCTATAATTCACCCCTCCACTTT.

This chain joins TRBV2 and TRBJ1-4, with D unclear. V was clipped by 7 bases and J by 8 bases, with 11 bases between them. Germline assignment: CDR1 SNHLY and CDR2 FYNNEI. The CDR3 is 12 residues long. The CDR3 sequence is CASIHGGEKLFF. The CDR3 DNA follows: TGTGCCAGCATCCATGGAGGGGAAAAACTGTTTTTT. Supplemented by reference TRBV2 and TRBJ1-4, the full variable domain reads EPEVTQTPSHQVTQMGQEVILRCVPISNHLYFYWYRQILGQKVEFLVSFYNNEISEKSEIFDDQFSVERPDGSNFTLKIRSTKLEDSAMYFCASIHGGEKLFFGSGTQLSVL.

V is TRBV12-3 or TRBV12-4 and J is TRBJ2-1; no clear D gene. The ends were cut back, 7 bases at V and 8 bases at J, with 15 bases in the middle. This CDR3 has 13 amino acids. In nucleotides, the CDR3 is TGTGCCAGCACCCTCGGGCAGTTGGATGAGCAGTTCTTC. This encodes CASTLGQLDEQFF.

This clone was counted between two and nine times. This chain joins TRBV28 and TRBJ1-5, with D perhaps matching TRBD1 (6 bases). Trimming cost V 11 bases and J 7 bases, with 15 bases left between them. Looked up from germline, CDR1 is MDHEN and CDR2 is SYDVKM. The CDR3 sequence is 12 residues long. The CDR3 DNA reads TGTGCCGCGGGGGGCTCGGGACAGCCCCAGCATTTT. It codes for CAAGGSGQPQHF. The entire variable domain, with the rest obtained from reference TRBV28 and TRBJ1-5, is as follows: DVKVTQSSRYLVKRTGEKVFLECVQDMDHENMFWYRQDPGLGLRLIYFSYDVKMKEKGDIPEGYSVSREKKERFSLILESASTNQTSMYLCAAGGSGQPQHFGDGTRLSIL.